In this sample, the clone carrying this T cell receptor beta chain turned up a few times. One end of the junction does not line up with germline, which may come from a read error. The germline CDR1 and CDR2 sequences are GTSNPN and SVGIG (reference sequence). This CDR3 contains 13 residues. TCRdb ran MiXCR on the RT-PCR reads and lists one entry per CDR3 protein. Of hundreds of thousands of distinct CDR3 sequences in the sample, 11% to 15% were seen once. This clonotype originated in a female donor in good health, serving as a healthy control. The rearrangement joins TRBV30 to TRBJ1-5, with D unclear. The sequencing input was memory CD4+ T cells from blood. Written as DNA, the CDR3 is TGTGCCTGCAGTGAGGATAGCAATCAGCCCCAGCATTTT. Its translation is CACSEDSNQPQHF. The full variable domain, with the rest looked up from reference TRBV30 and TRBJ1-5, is SQTIHQWPATLVQPVGSPLSLECTVEGTSNPNLYWYRQAAGRGLQLLFYSVGIGQISSEVPQNLSASRPQDRQFILSSKKLLLSDSGFYLCACSEDSNQPQHFGDGTRLSIL.